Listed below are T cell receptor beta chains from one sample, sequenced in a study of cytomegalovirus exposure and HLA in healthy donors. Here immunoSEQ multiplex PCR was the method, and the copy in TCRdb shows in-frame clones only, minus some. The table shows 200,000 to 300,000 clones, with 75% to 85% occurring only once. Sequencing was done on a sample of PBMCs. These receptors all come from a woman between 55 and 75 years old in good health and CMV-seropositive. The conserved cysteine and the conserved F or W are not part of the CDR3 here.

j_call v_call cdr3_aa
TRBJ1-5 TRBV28 ASTIMGVRGQPQH
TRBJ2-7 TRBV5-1 ASSVYGLEQY
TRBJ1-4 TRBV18 ASSPIGANEKLF
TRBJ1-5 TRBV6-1 ASSGDRGNYQPQH
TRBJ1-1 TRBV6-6 ASTNPGGVTEAF
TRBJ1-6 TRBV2 ASSAYNSPLH
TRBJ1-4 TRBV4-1 ASSQSRGFNEKLF
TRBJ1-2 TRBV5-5 ASSNSLKDRGFKNYGYT
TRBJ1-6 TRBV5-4 ASSLGGQGVNSPLH
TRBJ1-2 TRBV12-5 ASGLGQFYGYT
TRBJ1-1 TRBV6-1 ASTPTGGDEAF
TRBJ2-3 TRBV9 ASGRLAGGPDTQY
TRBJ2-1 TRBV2 ASSELRLGFRTDNEQF
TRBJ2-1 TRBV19 ASSMGGSAAYNEQF